This T cell receptor (beta chain) came from a study of T cells in Graves' hyperthyroidism and ophthalmopathy (dated 2019 in TCRdb). Background on the whole study: Peripheral blood samples were taken at the time of initial diagnosis, prior to any treatment. To identify TCR V-J signatures that set the groups apart, the researchers used a discovery cohort of 100 patients, made up of around 42 with Graves' ophthalmopathy and 55 to 65 with stable Graves' hyperthyroidism. An independent validation cohort of fewer than 20 hyperthyroidism patients and about 16 patients who later progressed to ophthalmopathy tested prospective prediction of ophthalmopathy. The 90 to 100 discovery patients were randomly divided into training and test sets at a 7:3 ratio. Thyroid tissue and blood T-cell repertoires from about six Graves' hyperthyroidism patients were also compared in the study. Following sampling, methimazole starting at 30 mg daily was given to hyperthyroidism patients, and high-dose intravenous methylprednisolone was given to ophthalmopathy patients. TCR Vbeta CDR3 sequencing of some 140 peripheral blood samples (roughly 43 ophthalmopathy, 75 to 85 hyperthyroidism and around 17 progressor patients) is reported in the paper. Here is what the overall study found, with its caveats: Blood samples also contained most of the expanded thyroid clonotypes (frequency above 0.001), which suggests that blood repertoires may reflect thyroid immune responses. Sample size was not statistically predetermined, and investigators were not blinded to group allocation. In validation, the model predicted progression to ophthalmopathy a median of around six months before onset, with about 67% sensitivity and about 75% specificity. A 13 V-J signature model separated ophthalmopathy from stable hyperthyroidism, with about 90% sensitivity and 81.08% specificity in cross-validation and 80%/75% in testing.

This clonotype was seen only a few times. It lacks a known antigen. A clone one base away is much larger, so this may be a read error. Stable Graves' hyperthyroidism was defined as no progression to ophthalmopathy during 18 months of follow-up. Hyperthyroidism patients were newly diagnosed, had a disease duration of under 2 months, and were aged 18 to 65 years. Exclusion was applied to patients with uncontrolled infections, other autoimmune diseases, pregnancy or lactation. Clinical symptoms, serum thyroxine and TRAb, thyroid ultrasound, and orbital computed tomography formed the basis for the diagnoses. PBMCs were separated from roughly 9.6 ml of fresh peripheral blood using Ficoll-Paque density gradient centrifugation. Total RNA was extracted with Trizol reagent, and quality was checked on an Agilent 2100 Bioanalyzer. From the germline V gene, CDR1 is MNHNS and CDR2 is SASEGT. The CDR3 numbers 14 residues from cysteine through phenylalanine. CDR3 DNA only is kept here, 42 bases in frame from base 1.

TCR beta CDR3 regions were amplified from RNA transcripts. For the first round of RT-PCR on the TCR CDR3, the HTBI primer set was used together with the Qiagen OneStep RT-PCR kit. Libraries were constructed in a second round of multiplex PCR, after which size selection and purification were carried out. Libraries were sequenced paired-end with 100 bp reads on an Illumina HiSeq2000. On the study's bioinformatics: SOAPnuke was used to process the raw data, with reads discarded if the reads contained adapters or uncalled bases, had a mean Phred below 15, or lacked an exact constant-primer or identifier match. COPE v1.2.5 was used to merge high-quality paired reads, and clonotypes were defined as unique nucleotide sequences. Clonotypes were aligned to IMGT TRBV, TRBD and TRBJ reference segments using MiTCR v1.1. The analysis was restricted to V-J combinations with a frequency above 0.0001, which together covered around 99% of the repertoires. The TCS score was defined as the ratio of F50 (clonal expansion) to E x V (chaos), calculated using BLOSUM62-based TCRdist between CDR3 peptides within each V-J. Welch's t-statistics and random forest reduced roughly 540 V-J features to some 14, which were used in a naive Bayes classifier (R e1071). TCRdb applied fastp at Q25 and MiXCR to the public reads, then kept only in-frame beta chains. Rows are unified per CDR3 protein, each entry keeping the most common DNA and genes. What appears here as the V and J calls and clone size reflects TCRdb's work, not the paper's. The sample includes over 550,000 distinct CDR3 sequences, with 16% observed a single time. The ten largest make up 15% to 20% of the sample.

Sample: blood. The source of this sequence is a woman aged 18 to 35 with Graves' hyperthyroidism. Here the chain combines TRBV6-1 and TRBJ2-7, with TRBD1 identical over 7 junction bases. The CDR3 loop reads CASRDTGAGYGQYF. The DNA sequence follows: TGTGCCAGCAGAGACACAGGGGCGGGCTACGGGCAGTACTTC.